Below, 20 T cell receptor beta chains from the same sample are listed, as sequenced in a study of cytomegalovirus exposure and HLA in healthy donors. This PCR relied on a set of 60 Vbeta primers and 13 Jbeta primers. Profiling relied on immunoSEQ multiplex PCR, and the TCRdb table lists in-frame clones only, not all of them. The sample lists 110,000 to 150,000 clones; about three quarters were seen once. The sample comprised PBMCs. Every receptor here comes from a woman aged 25 to 39 in good health and CMV-seronegative.

This sequence joins TRBV7-2 and TRBJ2-1, with 7 bases fitting TRBD2. J was trimmed by 9 bases and V by 1 base; bases with no gene match: 9. The germline CDR1 and CDR2 sequences are SGHTA and FQGNSA. This CDR3 region has 15 residues. This chain's CDR3 is CASSLVGTNSAEQFF. In DNA, the CDR3 is TGTGCCAGCAGCTTAGTAGGGACTAACTCGGCTGAGCAGTTCTTC. Looking up the rest from reference TRBV7-2 and TRBJ2-1 gives the full variable domain: GAGVSQSPSNKVTEKGKDVELRCDPISGHTALYWYRQSLGQGLEFLIYFQGNSAPDKSGLPSDRFSAERTGGSVSTLTIQRTQQEDSAVYLCASSLVGTNSAEQFFGPGTRLTVL.

This clone was picked up a small number of times. The chain uses TRBV9 and TRBJ2-1, with 10 positions matching TRBD2. The V gene's germline CDR1 is SGDLS and CDR2 YYNGEE. The length of the CDR3 is 15 residues. Losses at the gene ends were 4 bases for V and 8 bases for J; bases not matched to a gene: 9. This CDR3 is CASSPGASGRYEQFF. Here the CDR3 DNA reads TGTGCCAGCAGCCCTGGGGCTAGCGGGAGATATGAGCAGTTCTTC.

The genes are TRBV7-6 and TRBJ2-3; a weak D match, TRBD2 (5 bases). V shed 5 bases and J shed 1 base, with 10 bases lying between them. Germline V CDR1 and CDR2: SGHVS, FNYEAQ. This CDR3 has 14 residues. CDR3: CASSVRERTDTQYF. The CDR3 DNA sequence: TGTGCCAGCAGCGTTAGGGAGCGCACAGATACGCAGTATTTT.

This clone was counted between two and nine times. The chain links TRBV5-1 to TRBJ2-1; 12 bases are shared with TRBD2. V was clipped by 0 bases and J by 8 bases; unmatched bases: 6. The CDR3 is 16 residues long. In germline, CDR1 is SGHRS, CDR2 YFSETQ. This CDR3 is CASSLALAGGQDEQFF. Here the CDR3 DNA reads TGCGCCAGCAGCTTGGCTCTAGCGGGGGGGCAGGATGAGCAGTTCTTC.

The table lists this clone with a few counts. This rearrangement joins TRBV27 to TRBJ2-1, with unresolved D. Germline V CDR1 and CDR2: MNHEY, SMNVEV (reference sequence). The CDR3 spans 17 residues. V was pared by 0 bases and J by 8 bases, with 20 bases between. The CDR3 DNA reads TGTGCCAGCAGTTTATCTCCGACTGACCTACTTGTCTATGAGCAGTTCTTC. Amino acids: CASSLSPTDLLVYEQFF.

V is TRBV5-6 and J is TRBJ1-3, with D tentatively TRBD1 (6 bases). CDR3 length equals 15 residues. The ends were cut back, 0 bases at V and 4 bases at J, with 11 bases in the middle. Germline V CDR1 and CDR2: SGHDT, YYEEEE. CDR3 DNA: TGTGCCAGCAGCTTGGTTCAGGGGCGAGGAAACACCATATATTTT. Its protein is CASSLVQGRGNTIYF.

This chain connects TRBV6-5 to TRBJ1-6, with 9 bases fitting TRBD1. Germline V CDR1 and CDR2: MNHEY, SVGAGI. The length of the CDR3 is 14 residues. V was clipped by 8 bases and J by 6 bases; unmatched bases: 5. CDR3 DNA sequence: TGTGCCAGCGGGACAGGGAGTAGTAATTCACCCCTCCACTTT. Translated: CASGTGSSNSPLHF.

The CDR3 reads CATSRGRAMNTEAFF. CDR3 bases: TGTGCCACCAGCAGAGGTCGTGCTATGAACACTGAAGCTTTCTTT. The V and J genes are TRBV15 and TRBJ1-1; D gene uncertain. The CDR3 has 15 amino acids. The ends were cut back, 1 base at V and 0 bases at J, with 9 bases in the middle. Germline values: CDR1 LNHNV, CDR2 YYDKDF (reference sequence).

This clone is judged medium-sized. J is TRBJ2-2 and V is TRBV27, with D possibly matching TRBD2 (6 bases). The CDR3 is 14 residues long. Trimming stripped 6 bases from V and 4 bases from J, with 12 bases between. CDR1 is MNHEY, CDR2 SMNVEV, per germline (reference sequence). The CDR3 spells CASRVEGGTGELFF. The CDR3, as DNA: TGTGCCAGCAGAGTGGAGGGAGGCACCGGGGAGCTGTTTTTT.

This chain joins TRBV18 and TRBJ1-4; D ambiguous. The germline CDR1 and CDR2 sequences are KGHSH and LQKENI. CDR3 length equals 13 residues. Trimming cost V 6 bases and J 6 bases, with 11 bases left between them. This CDR3 reads CASSEQRDEKLFF. The DNA for the CDR3 is TGTGCCAGCTCCGAGCAGCGGGATGAAAAACTGTTTTTT.

The chain is built from TRBV30 and TRBJ1-1; no clear D gene. This CDR3 is built from 11 residues. V shed 0 bases and J shed 6 bases, with 5 bases lying between them. The V gene's germline CDR1 is GTSNPN and CDR2 SVGIG (reference sequence). In DNA, the CDR3 is TGTGCCTGGAGTGTTGCGGCTGAAGCTTTCTTT. Its protein product is CAWSVAAEAFF.

V gene TRBV27 combines with J gene TRBJ1-2; no clear D gene. The V end was cut by 1 base, the J end by 2 bases, with 11 bases between. Germline CDR1 and CDR2: MNHEY and SMNVEV (reference sequence). This CDR3 has 15 amino acids. CDR3 protein: CASSLFPSPNYGYTF. The CDR3 bases are TGTGCCAGCAGTTTATTCCCGAGCCCCAACTATGGCTACACCTTC.

V usage is TRBV5-6 and J usage is TRBJ2-7, with TRBD2 matching 14 bases. The CDR3 covers 15 residues. From germline, CDR1 is SGHDT and CDR2 YYEEEE. The trim removed 4 bases at V and 6 bases at J, leaving 6 bases unmatched. The chain's CDR3 is CASSAGLAGVGEQYF. The CDR3 nucleotides are TGTGCCAGCAGCGCGGGACTAGCGGGAGTCGGCGAGCAGTACTTC.

The sample holds one count of this clone. This chain joins TRBV2 and TRBJ2-3; D may be TRBD2 (7 bases). CDR1 SNHLY and CDR2 FYNNEI come from the germline V gene. This CDR3 spans 15 amino acids. The germline V and J ends were trimmed by 5 bases and 2 bases, with 14 bases remaining between them. The CDR3 DNA is TGTGCCAGCAGTTCCATAGGGGGGGACACAGATACGCAGTATTTT. This translates into CASSSIGGDTDTQYF.

This clone was found once. The V and J genes are TRBV11-3 and TRBJ2-1, with 12 bases that match TRBD1. Germline V gives CDR1 SGHNT, CDR2 YENEEA. V was pared by 1 base and J by 9 bases, with 7 bases of the junction left unmatched. The CDR3 length is 16 residues. The CDR3 protein is CASSLAGTGGSREQFF. For the CDR3, the DNA is TGTGCCAGCAGCTTAGCCGGGACAGGGGGCTCTCGTGAGCAGTTCTTC.

The J gene is TRBJ2-1, the V gene TRBV10-1; no reliable D call. The CDR3 has 17 residues. Germline V gene lookup returns CDR1 WNHNN and CDR2 SYGVQD (reference sequence). Trimming left V 6 bases short and J 0 bases short, with 18 bases between. The CDR3 nucleotides read TGCGCCAGCAGCGCCAAGGTCGTGGCTAGCTCCTACAATGAGCAGTTCTTC. Amino acids: CASSAKVVASSYNEQFF.

The chain is built from TRBV12-5 and TRBJ2-1; TRBD2 matches 16 bases. In germline, CDR1 is LGHNT, CDR2 FRNRAP. The CDR3 loop spans 18 amino acids. With 1 base clipped from V and 9 bases from J, the junction kept 9 bases outside the gene matches. DNA of the CDR3: TGTGCTAGTGGTTTGGACGGGACTAGCGGGAGGGCCGTGGGTGAGCAGTTCTTC. Amino acids: CASGLDGTSGRAVGEQFF. Complete variable domain (other parts from reference TRBV12-5 and TRBJ2-1): DARVTQTPRHKVTEMGQEVTMRCQPILGHNTVFWYRQTMMQGLELLAYFRNRAPLDDSGMPKDRFSAEMPDATLATLKIQPSEPRDSAVYFCASGLDGTSGRAVGEQFFGPGTRLTVL.

The J gene is TRBJ1-1, the V gene TRBV5-6; maybe TRBD1 (5 bases). From germline, CDR1 is SGHDT and CDR2 YYEEEE. V was shortened by 6 bases and J by 5 bases, with 17 bases between the two germline ends. The CDR3 totals 14 residues. This CDR3 is CASTWWGRRTEAFF. CDR3 nucleotides: TGTGCCAGCACCTGGTGGGGGAGGAGGACTGAAGCTTTCTTT.

In this sample, this clone turned up once. The V gene is TRBV19, the J gene TRBJ2-7; TRBD1 is a possible D gene (6 bases). V lost 5 bases and J 5 bases, leaving 22 bases between the germline ends. The CDR3 runs to 16 residues. From germline, CDR1 is LNHDA and CDR2 SQIVND (reference sequence). In DNA, the CDR3 is TGTGCCAGTAGTCCCACGCTACGGGACAAGAGCCACGAGCAGTACTTC. Translating gives CASSPTLRDKSHEQYF.

The rearrangement uses TRBV27 and TRBJ1-2; TRBD1 matches at 8 bases. The CDR3 is 18 amino acids. Germline CDR1 is MNHEY and CDR2 is SMNVEV (reference sequence). Germline trimming cut 2 bases from V and 3 bases from J; bases unmatched to any gene: 14. CDR3 coding DNA: TGTGCCAGCAGTTTACGCGGACAGGGAAGGGGGTTGGACTATGGCTACACCTTC. This sequence encodes CASSLRGQGRGLDYGYTF.